This passage covers 14 T cell receptor beta chains from one sample sequenced in a study of T cell repertoires in cytomegalovirus infection. TCRdb ran MiXCR on the reads and lists one entry per CDR3 protein. The sample records some 600,000 distinct CDR3 sequences, 24% being singletons. Input material: CD8+ T cells from PBMCs. These receptors all stem from a human donor in good health (CMV status not recorded). Some clones in this sample may be carry-over from other donors' samples.

V gene TRBV13 combines with J gene TRBJ2-1; D possibly corresponds to TRBD1 (6 bases). Germline-derived CDR1 and CDR2 are PRHDT and FYEKMQ (reference sequence). The CDR3 loop spans 16 amino acids. With 6 bases removed from V and 0 bases from J, the gap between germline ends came to 15 bases. The CDR3 reads CASRWTSQGSYNEQFF. The CDR3, as DNA: TGTGCCAGCAGATGGACTTCACAGGGCTCCTACAATGAGCAGTTCTTC.

The table lists this clonotype with a few counts. This chain uses TRBV24-1 with TRBJ2-5; 11 bases are a match to TRBD2. The CDR3 has 15 residues. J was trimmed by 1 base and V by 5 bases; bases with no gene match: 2. The germline V gene has CDR1 KGHDR and CDR2 SFDVKD. For the CDR3, the DNA is TGTGCCACCAGTGGGGGGACTAGCGGCCAAGAGACCCAGTACTTC. This gives the protein CATSGGTSGQETQYF.

The chain has TRBV2 and TRBJ2-1; 7 positions match TRBD1. The CDR3 is 15 amino acids. The germline V gene encodes CDR1 SNHLY and CDR2 FYNNEI. The V gene end was trimmed by 4 bases and the J gene end by 4 bases; junction bases not matched to a gene: 7. In nucleotides, the CDR3 is TGTGCCAGCAGTGTTAGTCCAGGGGGATACAATGAGCAGTTCTTC. This encodes CASSVSPGGYNEQFF.

The table lists this clonotype with many counts. V gene TRBV7-9 combines with J gene TRBJ2-2; 10 nucleotides match TRBD1. This CDR3 is 19 amino acids long. Trimming cost V 5 bases and J 4 bases; bases outside gene matches: 16. The V gene's germline CDR1 is SEHNR and CDR2 FQNEAQ (reference sequence). The CDR3 nucleotides read TGTGCCAGCAGCCATAGGCGGACAGGGGGGACCGGGGGCACCGGGGAGCTGTTTTTT. It yields the protein CASSHRRTGGTGGTGELFF.

This chain links TRBV11-2 with TRBJ1-2; possible D gene TRBD1, 6 bases. V was shortened by 5 bases and J by 7 bases, with 11 bases between the two germline ends. This CDR3 is 12 amino acids long. Germline V gives CDR1 SGHAT, CDR2 FQNNGV. The CDR3 protein is CASSPPGAGYTF. Written as DNA, the CDR3 is TGTGCCAGCAGCCCCCCAGGGGCTGGCTACACCTTC.

This clonotype was counted many times. The chain joins TRBV10-1 to TRBJ1-1; the match to TRBD1 covers 7 bases. The CDR3 is 15 amino acids. CDR1 is WNHNN, CDR2 SYGVQD, per germline (reference sequence). With 0 bases clipped from V and 1 base from J, the junction kept 2 bases outside the gene matches. CDR3 in DNA: TGCGCCAGCAGTGAGTCGGCAGGGGGGAACACTGAAGCTTTCTTT. This translates into CASSESAGGNTEAFF.

J is TRBJ1-5 and V is TRBV6-1; D ambiguous. The CDR3 covers 15 residues. The germline V gene has CDR1 MNHNS and CDR2 SASEGT. The V and J ends lost 0 bases and 7 bases respectively, with 13 bases between them. This chain's CDR3 is CASSEATRIYQPQHF. DNA of the CDR3: TGTGCCAGCAGTGAAGCAACACGTATTTACCAGCCCCAGCATTTT.

The chain uses TRBV20-1 and TRBJ1-5; D is perhaps TRBD1 (6 bases). CDR3 length: 15 residues. Germline lookup yields CDR1 DFQATT and CDR2 SNEGSKA (reference sequence). V was cut by 0 bases and J by 1 base, with 10 bases left in between. The CDR3 nucleotides read TGCAGTGCTAGAGATCCAGGGGCAAGCAATCAGCCCCAGCATTTT. The encoded protein is CSARDPGASNQPQHF.

The chain links TRBV14 to TRBJ2-7, with D perhaps assigned TRBD1 or TRBD2 (6 bases each). The ends were cut back, 2 bases at V and 2 bases at J, with 10 bases in the middle. The CDR3 has 14 amino acids. Per germline, CDR1 SGHDN and CDR2 FVKESK. The CDR3 sequence is CASSQKGGAYEQYF. CDR3 nucleotide sequence: TGTGCCAGCAGCCAAAAGGGGGGCGCCTACGAGCAGTACTTC.

This chain connects TRBV7-2 to TRBJ2-6; tentative D call: TRBD2 (7 bases). V was cut by 6 bases and J by 1 base, with 25 bases left in between. Germline V gene sequence: CDR1 SGHTA, CDR2 FQGNSA. The CDR3 sequence is 20 residues long. This CDR3 reads CASRFPRGGAIVSGANVLTF. DNA of the CDR3: TGTGCCAGCAGGTTCCCGAGGGGGGGGGCTATCGTGTCTGGGGCCAACGTCCTGACTTTC. Complete variable domain (other parts from reference TRBV7-2 and TRBJ2-6): GAGVSQSPSNKVTEKGKDVELRCDPISGHTALYWYRQSLGQGLEFLIYFQGNSAPDKSGLPSDRFSAERTGGSVSTLTIQRTQQEDSAVYLCASRFPRGGAIVSGANVLTFGAGSRLTVL.

The rearrangement joins TRBV19 to TRBJ1-1; D is ambiguous. This CDR3 region has 15 residues. Germline loops: CDR1 LNHDA, CDR2 SQIVND (reference sequence). V was cut by 3 bases and J by 0 bases, with 11 bases left in between. The CDR3 bases are TGTGCCAGTAGTATTTTGCAGGCTATGAACACTGAAGCTTTCTTT. This encodes CASSILQAMNTEAFF.

This clonotype has more than one count but fewer than ten. CDR3 region: CSARGGLASYNEQFF. The CDR3 DNA follows: TGCAGTGCTAGAGGCGGACTAGCGTCCTACAATGAGCAGTTCTTC. The chain carries TRBV20-1 and TRBJ2-1; 9 bases line up with TRBD2. CDR3 length: 15 residues. V gave up 1 base and J gave up 1 base; unmatched junction bases: 2. Per the germline V gene, CDR1 is DFQATT and CDR2 is SNEGSKA (reference sequence).

This chain connects TRBV28 to TRBJ2-7; a possible D gene is TRBD2 (6 bases). Germline V gene lookup returns CDR1 MDHEN and CDR2 SYDVKM. The CDR3 is made up of 14 amino acids. Trimming took off 2 bases at V and 7 bases at J, with 15 bases between the two ends. The CDR3 loop reads CASSLRTRRGEQYV. The CDR3 DNA reads as TGTGCCAGCAGTTTAAGAACACGCCGGGGGGAGCAGTACGTC.

There are many counts of this clonotype. The chain links TRBV7-2 to TRBJ1-1; unclear D gene. CDR1 and CDR2 from the germline V gene are SGHTA and FQGNSA. Trimming pared 1 base from V and 6 bases from J, leaving 6 bases between. The CDR3 has 12 residues. CDR3 coding DNA: TGTGCCAGCAGCTTAGGGGCGCCTGAAGCTTTCTTT. This encodes CASSLGAPEAFF.